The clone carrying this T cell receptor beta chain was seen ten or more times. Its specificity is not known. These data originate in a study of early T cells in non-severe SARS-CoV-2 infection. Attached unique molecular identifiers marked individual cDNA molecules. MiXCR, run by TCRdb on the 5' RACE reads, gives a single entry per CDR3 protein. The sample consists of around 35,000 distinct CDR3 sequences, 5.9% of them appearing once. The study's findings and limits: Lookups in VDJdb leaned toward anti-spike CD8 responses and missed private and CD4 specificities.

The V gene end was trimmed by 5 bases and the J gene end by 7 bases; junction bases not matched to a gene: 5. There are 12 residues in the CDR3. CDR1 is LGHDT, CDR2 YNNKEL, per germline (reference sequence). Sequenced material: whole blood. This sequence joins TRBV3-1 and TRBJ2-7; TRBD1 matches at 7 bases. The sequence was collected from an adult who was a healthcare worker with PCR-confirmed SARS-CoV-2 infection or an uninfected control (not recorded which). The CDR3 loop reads CASSLGQREQYF. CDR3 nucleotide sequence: TGTGCCAGCAGCTTGGGACAGCGGGAGCAGTACTTC.